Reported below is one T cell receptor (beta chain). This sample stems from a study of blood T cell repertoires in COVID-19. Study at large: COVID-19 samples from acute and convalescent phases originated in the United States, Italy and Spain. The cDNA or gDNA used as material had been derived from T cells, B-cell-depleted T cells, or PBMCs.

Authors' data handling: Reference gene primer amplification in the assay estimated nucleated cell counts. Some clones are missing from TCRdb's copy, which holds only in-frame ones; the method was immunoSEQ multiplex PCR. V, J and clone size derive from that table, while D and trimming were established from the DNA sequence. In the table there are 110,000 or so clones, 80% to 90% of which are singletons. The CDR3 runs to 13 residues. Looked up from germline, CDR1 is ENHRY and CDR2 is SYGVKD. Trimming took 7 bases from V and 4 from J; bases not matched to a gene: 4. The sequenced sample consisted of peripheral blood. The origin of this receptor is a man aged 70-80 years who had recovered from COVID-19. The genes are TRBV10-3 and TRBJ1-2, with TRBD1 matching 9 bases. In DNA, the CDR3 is TGTGCCATCAAAAAGACAGGGGGCTATGGCTACACCTTC. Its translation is CAIKKTGGYGYTF.